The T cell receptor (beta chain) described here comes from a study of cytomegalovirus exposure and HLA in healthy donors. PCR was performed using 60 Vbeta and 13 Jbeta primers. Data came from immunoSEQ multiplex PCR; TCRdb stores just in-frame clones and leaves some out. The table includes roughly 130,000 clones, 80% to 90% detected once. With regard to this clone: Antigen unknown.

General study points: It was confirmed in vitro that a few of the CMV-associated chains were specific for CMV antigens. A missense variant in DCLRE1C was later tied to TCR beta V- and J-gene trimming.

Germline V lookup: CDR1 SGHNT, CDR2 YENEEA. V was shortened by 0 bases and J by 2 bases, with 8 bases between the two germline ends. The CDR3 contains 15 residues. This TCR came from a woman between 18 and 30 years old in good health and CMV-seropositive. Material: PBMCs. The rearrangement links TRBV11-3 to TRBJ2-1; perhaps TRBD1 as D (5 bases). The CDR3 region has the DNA TGTGCCAGCAGCTTAGAAGGGGCCCCCTACAATGAGCAGTTCTTC. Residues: CASSLEGAPYNEQFF.